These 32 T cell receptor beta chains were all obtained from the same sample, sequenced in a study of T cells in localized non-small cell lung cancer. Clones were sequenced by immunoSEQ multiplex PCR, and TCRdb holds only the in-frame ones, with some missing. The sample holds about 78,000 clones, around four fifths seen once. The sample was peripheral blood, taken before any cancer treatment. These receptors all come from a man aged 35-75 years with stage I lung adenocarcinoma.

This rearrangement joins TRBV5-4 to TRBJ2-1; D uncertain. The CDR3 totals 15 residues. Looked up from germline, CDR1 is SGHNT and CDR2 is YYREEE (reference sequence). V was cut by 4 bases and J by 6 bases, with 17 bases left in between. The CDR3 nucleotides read TGTGCCAGCAGCCCCTTTTCTCCTAAAGGCAATGAGCAGTTCTTC. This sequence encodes CASSPFSPKGNEQFF.

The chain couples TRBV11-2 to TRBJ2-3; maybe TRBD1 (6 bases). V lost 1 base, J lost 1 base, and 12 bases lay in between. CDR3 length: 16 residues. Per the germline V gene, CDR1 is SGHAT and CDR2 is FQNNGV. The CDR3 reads CASSLGGGWGTDTQYF. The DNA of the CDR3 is TGTGCCAGCAGCTTAGGAGGGGGTTGGGGCACAGATACGCAGTATTTT. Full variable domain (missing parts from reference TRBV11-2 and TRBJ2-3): EAGVAQSPRYKIIEKRQSVAFWCNPISGHATLYWYQQILGQGPKLLIQFQNNGVVDDSQLPKDRFSAERLKGVDSTLKIQPAKLEDSAVYLCASSLGGGWGTDTQYFGPGTRLTVL.

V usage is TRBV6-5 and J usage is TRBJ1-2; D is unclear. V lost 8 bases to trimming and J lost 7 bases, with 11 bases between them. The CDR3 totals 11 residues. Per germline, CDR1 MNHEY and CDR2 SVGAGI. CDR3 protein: CASVGGIGYTF. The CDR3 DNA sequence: TGTGCCAGCGTAGGAGGCATTGGCTACACCTTC.

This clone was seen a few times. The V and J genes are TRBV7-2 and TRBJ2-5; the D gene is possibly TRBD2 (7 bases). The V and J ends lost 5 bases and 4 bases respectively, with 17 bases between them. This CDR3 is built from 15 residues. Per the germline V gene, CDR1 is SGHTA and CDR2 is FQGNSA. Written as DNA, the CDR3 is TGTGCCAGCAGCCCTTCCGGGCGGGGGCTAGAGACCCAGTACTTC. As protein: CASSPSGRGLETQYF.

CDR3 sequence: CAWSLTSGELFF. Here the CDR3 DNA reads TGTGCCTGGAGTCTAACATCCGGGGAGCTGTTTTTT. The chain uses TRBV30 and TRBJ2-2; D unresolved. The CDR3 spans 12 residues. Trimming took off 2 bases at V and 6 bases at J, with 7 bases between the two ends. Germline CDR1 and CDR2: GTSNPN and SVGIG (reference sequence).

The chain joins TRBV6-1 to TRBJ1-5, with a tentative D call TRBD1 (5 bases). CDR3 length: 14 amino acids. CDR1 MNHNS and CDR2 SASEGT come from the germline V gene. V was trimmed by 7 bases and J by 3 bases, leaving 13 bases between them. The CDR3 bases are TGTGCCAGCATTCTTCAGGGTAACAATCAGCCCCAGCATTTT. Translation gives CASILQGNNQPQHF.

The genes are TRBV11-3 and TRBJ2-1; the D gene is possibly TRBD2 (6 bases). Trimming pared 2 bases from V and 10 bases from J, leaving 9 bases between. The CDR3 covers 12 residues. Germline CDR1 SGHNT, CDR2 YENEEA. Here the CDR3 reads CASSLRAGEQFF. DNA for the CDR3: TGTGCCAGCAGCTTACGAGCGGGCGAGCAGTTCTTC.

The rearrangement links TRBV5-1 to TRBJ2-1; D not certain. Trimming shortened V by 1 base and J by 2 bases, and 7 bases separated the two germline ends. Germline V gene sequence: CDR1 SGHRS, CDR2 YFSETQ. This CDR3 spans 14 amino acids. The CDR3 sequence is CASSLIAAYNEQFF. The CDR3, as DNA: TGCGCCAGCAGCTTGATTGCGGCCTACAATGAGCAGTTCTTC.

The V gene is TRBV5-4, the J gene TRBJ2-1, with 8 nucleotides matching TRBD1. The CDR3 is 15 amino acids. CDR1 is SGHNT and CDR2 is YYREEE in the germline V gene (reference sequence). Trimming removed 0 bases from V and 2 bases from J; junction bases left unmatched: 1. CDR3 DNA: TGTGCCAGCAGCTTGGGGGGACAGGCCTACAATGAGCAGTTCTTC. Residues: CASSLGGQAYNEQFF.

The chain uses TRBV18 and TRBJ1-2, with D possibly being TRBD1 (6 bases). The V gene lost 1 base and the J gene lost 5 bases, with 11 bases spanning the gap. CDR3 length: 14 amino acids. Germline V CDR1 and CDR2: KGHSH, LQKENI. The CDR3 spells CASSPRGRGYGYTF. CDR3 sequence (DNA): TGTGCCAGCTCACCACGGGGGCGAGGATATGGCTACACCTTC.

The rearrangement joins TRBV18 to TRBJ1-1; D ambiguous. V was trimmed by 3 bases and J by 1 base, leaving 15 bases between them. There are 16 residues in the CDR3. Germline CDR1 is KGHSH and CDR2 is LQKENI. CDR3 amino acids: CASSPPNRHSNTEAFF. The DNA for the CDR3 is TGTGCCAGCTCACCCCCTAATAGACACTCGAACACTGAAGCTTTCTTT.

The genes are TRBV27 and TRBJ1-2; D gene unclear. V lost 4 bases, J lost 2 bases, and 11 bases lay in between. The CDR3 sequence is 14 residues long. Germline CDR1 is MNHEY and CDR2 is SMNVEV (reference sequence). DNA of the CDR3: TGTGCCAGCAGTTCGTCCGGGGAAAACTATGGCTACACCTTC. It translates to CASSSSGENYGYTF.

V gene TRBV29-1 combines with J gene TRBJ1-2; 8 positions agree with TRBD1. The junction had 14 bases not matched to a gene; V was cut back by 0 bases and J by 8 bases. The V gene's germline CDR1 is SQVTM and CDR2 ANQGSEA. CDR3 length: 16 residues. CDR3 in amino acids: CSVEDRQIRGLGGYTF. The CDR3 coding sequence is TGCAGCGTTGAAGATCGACAAATCAGGGGGCTGGGAGGCTACACCTTC.

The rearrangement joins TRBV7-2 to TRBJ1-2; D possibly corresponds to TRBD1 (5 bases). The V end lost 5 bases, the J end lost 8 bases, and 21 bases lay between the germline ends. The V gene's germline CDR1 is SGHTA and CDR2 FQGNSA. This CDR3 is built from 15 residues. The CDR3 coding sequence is TGTGCCAGCAGCGCCTACAGACAGACAACTGGCGGCTACACCTTC. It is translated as CASSAYRQTTGGYTF.

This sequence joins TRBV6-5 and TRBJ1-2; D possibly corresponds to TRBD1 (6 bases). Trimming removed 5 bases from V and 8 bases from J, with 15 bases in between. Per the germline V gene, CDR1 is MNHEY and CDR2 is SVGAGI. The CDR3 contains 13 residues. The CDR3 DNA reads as TGTGCCAGCAGTAATACAGGGTTTCGGGGCTACACCTTC. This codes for CASSNTGFRGYTF.

The CDR3 loop is CASSRSLQGKSGYTF. CDR3 DNA: TGTGCCAGCAGCCGATCACTACAGGGGAAGAGTGGCTACACCTTC. The genes are TRBV14 and TRBJ1-2; 7 bases fit TRBD1. Germline CDR1 is SGHDN and CDR2 is FVKESK. With 4 bases clipped from V and 7 bases from J, the junction kept 12 bases outside the gene matches. This CDR3 contains 15 residues. The whole variable domain, filled in from reference TRBV14 and TRBJ1-2, reads EAGVTQFPSHSVIEKGQTVTLRCDPISGHDNLYWYRRVMGKEIKFLLHFVKESKQDESGMPNNRFLAERTGGTYSTLKVQPAELEDSGVYFCASSRSLQGKSGYTFGSGTRLTVV.

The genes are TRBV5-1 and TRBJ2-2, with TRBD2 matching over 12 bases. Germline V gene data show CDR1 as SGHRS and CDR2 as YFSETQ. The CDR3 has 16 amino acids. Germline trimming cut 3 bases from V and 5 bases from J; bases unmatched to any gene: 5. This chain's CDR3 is CASSWTSGTATGELFF. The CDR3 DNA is TGCGCCAGCAGCTGGACTAGCGGGACTGCAACCGGGGAGCTGTTTTTT.

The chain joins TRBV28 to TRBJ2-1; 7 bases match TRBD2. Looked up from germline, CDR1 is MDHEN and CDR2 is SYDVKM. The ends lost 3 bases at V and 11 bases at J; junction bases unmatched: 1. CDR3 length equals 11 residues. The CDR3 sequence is CASSLGGKQFF. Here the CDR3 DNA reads TGTGCCAGCAGTTTGGGGGGGAAGCAGTTCTTC. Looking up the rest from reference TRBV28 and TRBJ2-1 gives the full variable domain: DVKVTQSSRYLVKRTGEKVFLECVQDMDHENMFWYRQDPGLGLRLIYFSYDVKMKEKGDIPEGYSVSREKKERFSLILESASTNQTSMYLCASSLGGKQFFGPGTRLTVL.

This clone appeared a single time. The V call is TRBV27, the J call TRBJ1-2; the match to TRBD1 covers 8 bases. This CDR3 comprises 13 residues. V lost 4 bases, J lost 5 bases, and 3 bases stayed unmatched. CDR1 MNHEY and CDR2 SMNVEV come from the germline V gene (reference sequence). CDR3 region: CASSYTGGYGYTF. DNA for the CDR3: TGTGCCAGCAGTTATACAGGGGGATATGGCTACACCTTC.

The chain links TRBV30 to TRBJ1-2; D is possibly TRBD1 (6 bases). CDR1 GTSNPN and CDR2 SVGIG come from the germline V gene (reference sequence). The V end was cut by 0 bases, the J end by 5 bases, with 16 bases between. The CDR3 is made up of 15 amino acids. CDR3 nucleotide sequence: TGTGCCTGGAGTGTACACGTAGAACAGGGATATGGCTACACCTTC. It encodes CAWSVHVEQGYGYTF.

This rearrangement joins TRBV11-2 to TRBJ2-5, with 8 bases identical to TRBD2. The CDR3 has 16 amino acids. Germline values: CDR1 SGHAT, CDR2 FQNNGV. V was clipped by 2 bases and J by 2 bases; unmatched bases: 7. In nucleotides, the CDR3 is TGTGCCAGCAGCTTAACCAACGGGGGGGGGCAAGAGACCCAGTACTTC. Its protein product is CASSLTNGGGQETQYF.

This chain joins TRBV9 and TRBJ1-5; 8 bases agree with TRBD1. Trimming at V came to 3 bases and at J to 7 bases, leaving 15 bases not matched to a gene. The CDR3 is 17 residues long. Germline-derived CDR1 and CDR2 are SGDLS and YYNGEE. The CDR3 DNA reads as TGTGCCAGCAGCGCTTTAATTCGGACAGGGAGAAGACAGCCCCAGCATTTT. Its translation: CASSALIRTGRRQPQHF.

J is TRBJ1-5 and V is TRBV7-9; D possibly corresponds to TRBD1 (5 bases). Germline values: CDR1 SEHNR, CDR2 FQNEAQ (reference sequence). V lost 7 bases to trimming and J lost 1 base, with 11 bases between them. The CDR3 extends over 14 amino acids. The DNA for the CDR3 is TGTGCCAGCAACCTGGGGGGGAGCAATCAGCCCCAGCATTTT. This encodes CASNLGGSNQPQHF.

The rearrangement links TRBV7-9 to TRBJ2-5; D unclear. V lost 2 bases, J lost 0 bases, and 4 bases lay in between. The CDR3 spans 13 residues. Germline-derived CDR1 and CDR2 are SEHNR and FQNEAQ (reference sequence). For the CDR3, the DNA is TGTGCCAGCAGCTTAAGGGACCAAGAGACCCAGTACTTC. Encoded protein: CASSLRDQETQYF.

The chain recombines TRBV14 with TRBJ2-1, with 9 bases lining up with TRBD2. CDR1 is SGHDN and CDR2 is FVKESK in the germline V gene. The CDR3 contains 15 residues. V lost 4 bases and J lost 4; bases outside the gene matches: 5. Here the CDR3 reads CASSLLAGNYNEQFF. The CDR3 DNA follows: TGTGCCAGCAGCCTTCTAGCGGGAAATTACAATGAGCAGTTCTTC.

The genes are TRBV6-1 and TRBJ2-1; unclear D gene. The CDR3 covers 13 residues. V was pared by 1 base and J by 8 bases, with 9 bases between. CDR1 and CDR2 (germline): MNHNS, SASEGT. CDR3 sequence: CASSEDTVDEQFF. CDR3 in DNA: TGTGCCAGCAGTGAAGACACAGTAGATGAGCAGTTCTTC.

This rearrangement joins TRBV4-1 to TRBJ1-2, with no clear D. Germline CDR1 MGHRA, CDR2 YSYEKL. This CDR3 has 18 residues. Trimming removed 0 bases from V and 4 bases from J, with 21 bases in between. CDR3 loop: CASSQDRGSTSVTYGYTF. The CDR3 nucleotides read TGCGCCAGCAGCCAAGATCGTGGCAGCACATCCGTTACCTATGGCTACACCTTC.

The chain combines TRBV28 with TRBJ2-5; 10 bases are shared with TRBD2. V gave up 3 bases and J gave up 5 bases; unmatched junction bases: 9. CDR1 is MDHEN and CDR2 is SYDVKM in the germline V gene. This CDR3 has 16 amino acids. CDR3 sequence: CASSFGASGGAETQYF. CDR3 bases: TGTGCCAGCAGTTTTGGGGCTAGCGGGGGAGCGGAGACCCAGTACTTC.

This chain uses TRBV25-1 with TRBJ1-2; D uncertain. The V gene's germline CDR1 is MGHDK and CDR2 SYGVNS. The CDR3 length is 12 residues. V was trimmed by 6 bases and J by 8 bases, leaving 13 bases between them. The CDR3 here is CASRHSVGGYTF. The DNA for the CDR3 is TGTGCCAGCAGACACAGCGTAGGGGGCTACACCTTC.

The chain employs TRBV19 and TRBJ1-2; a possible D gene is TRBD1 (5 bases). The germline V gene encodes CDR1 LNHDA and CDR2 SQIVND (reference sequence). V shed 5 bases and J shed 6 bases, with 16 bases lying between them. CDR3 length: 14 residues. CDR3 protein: CASSRRGTGDGYTF. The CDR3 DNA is TGTGCCAGTAGTCGACGGGGGACGGGTGATGGCTACACCTTC. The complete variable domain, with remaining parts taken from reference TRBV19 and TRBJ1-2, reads DGGITQSPKYLFRKEGQNVTLSCEQNLNHDAMYWYRQDPGQGLRLIYYSQIVNDFQKGDIAEGYSVSREKKESFPLTVTSAQKNPTAFYLCASSRRGTGDGYTFGSGTRLTVV.

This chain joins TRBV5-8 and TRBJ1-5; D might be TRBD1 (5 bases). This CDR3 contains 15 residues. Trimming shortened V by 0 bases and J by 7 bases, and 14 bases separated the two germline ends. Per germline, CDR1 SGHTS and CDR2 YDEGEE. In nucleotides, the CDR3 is TGTGCCAGCAGCTTGGGACAGTTTAAAGGGCAGCCCCAGCATTTT. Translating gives CASSLGQFKGQPQHF.

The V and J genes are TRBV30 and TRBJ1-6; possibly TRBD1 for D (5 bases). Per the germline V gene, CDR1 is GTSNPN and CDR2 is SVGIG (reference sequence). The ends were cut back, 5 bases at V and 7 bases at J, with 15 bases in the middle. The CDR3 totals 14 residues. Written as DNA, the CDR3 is TGTGCCTGGTTCCAGGGTGTGGGGAATTCACCCCTCCACTTT. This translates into CAWFQGVGNSPLHF.